This T cell receptor beta chain is from a study of T cell changes during pregnancy in multiple sclerosis. Profiling relied on immunoSEQ multiplex PCR, and the TCRdb table lists in-frame clones only, not all of them. Of 50,000 to 70,000 clones in the sample, more than 85% were seen once. The CDR3 is 16 residues long. Germline lookup yields CDR1 SGDLS and CDR2 YYNGEE. V was clipped by 4 bases and J by 7 bases; unmatched bases: 11. The sequencing used peripheral blood, collected in the first trimester of pregnancy. The chain carries TRBV9 and TRBJ2-1; 10 bases are shared with TRBD2. The sequence came from a female donor with multiple sclerosis, enrolled in a pregnancy study. CDR3 residues: CASSLTTSGPANEQFF. The CDR3, as DNA: TGTGCCAGCAGCCTGACGACTAGCGGGCCGGCGAATGAGCAGTTCTTC.